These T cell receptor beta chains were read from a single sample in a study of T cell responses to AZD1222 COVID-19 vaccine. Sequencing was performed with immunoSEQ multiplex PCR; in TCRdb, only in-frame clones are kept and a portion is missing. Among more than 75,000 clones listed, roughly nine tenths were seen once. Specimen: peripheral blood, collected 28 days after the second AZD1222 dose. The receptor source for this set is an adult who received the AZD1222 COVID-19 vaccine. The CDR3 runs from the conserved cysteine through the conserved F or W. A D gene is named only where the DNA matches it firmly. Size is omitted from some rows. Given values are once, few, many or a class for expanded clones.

cdr3_nt: TGCGCCAGCAGCTTTAGCACCGGGGAGCTGTTTTTT; cdr3_aa: CASSFSTGELFF; j_call: TRBJ2-2; d_call: .; clone_size: .; v_call: TRBV5-1
cdr3_nt: TGCAGCGTTGACTTTAGGGGGGGCCGGGCAGATACGCAGTATTTT; cdr3_aa: CSVDFRGGRADTQYF; j_call: TRBJ2-3; d_call: .; clone_size: once; v_call: TRBV29-1
cdr3_nt: TGTGCCAGCAGCCCCCAGTGGGTCCGGTCTAATGAAAAACTGTTTTTT; cdr3_aa: CASSPQWVRSNEKLFF; j_call: TRBJ1-4; d_call: .; clone_size: once; v_call: TRBV9
cdr3_nt: TGTGCCAGCAGCTTGAGGTGGACAGTTAAAGAGACCCAGTACTTC; cdr3_aa: CASSLRWTVKETQYF; j_call: TRBJ2-5; d_call: .; clone_size: .; v_call: TRBV5-5
cdr3_nt: TGTGCCAGCAGTTCACAGAACTACGAGCAGTACTTC; cdr3_aa: CASSSQNYEQYF; j_call: TRBJ2-7; d_call: .; clone_size: .; v_call: TRBV12-3/TRBV12-4
cdr3_nt: TGTGCCAGCAGCCCCCGACAGGGGGCTGTCACTGAAGCTTTCTTT; cdr3_aa: CASSPRQGAVTEAFF; j_call: TRBJ1-1; d_call: TRBD1; clone_size: .; v_call: TRBV7-2
cdr3_nt: TGTGCCAGCAGGGAGGGGAGGGGGGCTGAGACTGAAGCTTTCTTT; cdr3_aa: CASREGRGAETEAFF; j_call: TRBJ1-1; d_call: .; clone_size: .; v_call: TRBV2
cdr3_nt: TGTGCCAGTAGTATTAGGGGGACGGACGAGCATTCACCCCTCCACTTT; cdr3_aa: CASSIRGTDEHSPLHF; j_call: TRBJ1-6; d_call: .; clone_size: .; v_call: TRBV19
cdr3_nt: TGTGCCAGCAGCCAACTAGCGGGAAGCCAAGAGACCCAGTACTTC; cdr3_aa: CASSQLAGSQETQYF; j_call: TRBJ2-5; d_call: TRBD2; clone_size: .; v_call: TRBV5-6
cdr3_nt: TGTGCCAGCAGCTTAGGGCCCCGGGGGTACAATGAGCAGTTCTTC; cdr3_aa: CASSLGPRGYNEQFF; j_call: TRBJ2-1; d_call: .; clone_size: .; v_call: TRBV7-2
cdr3_nt: TGTGCCAGCAGTGAAGATGCAGGGTGGAGTGAAAAACTGTTTTTT; cdr3_aa: CASSEDAGWSEKLFF; j_call: TRBJ1-4; d_call: .; clone_size: .; v_call: TRBV6-1
cdr3_nt: TGTGCCAGCAGCTTTATGGATGGTGTAGACGAGCAGTACTTC; cdr3_aa: CASSFMDGVDEQYF; j_call: TRBJ2-7; d_call: .; clone_size: once; v_call: TRBV11-2
cdr3_nt: TGTGCCAGCAGCTTAGTTGGCAATCAGCCCCAGCATTTT; cdr3_aa: CASSLVGNQPQHF; j_call: TRBJ1-5; d_call: .; clone_size: .; v_call: TRBV7-2
cdr3_nt: TGTGCCAGCAGCAACCGACAGGGTAGGGAGCAGTACTTC; cdr3_aa: CASSNRQGREQYF; j_call: TRBJ2-7; d_call: TRBD1; clone_size: .; v_call: TRBV7-3
cdr3_nt: TGTGCCAGTAGTATCCTAGGGATTAATTCACCCCTCCACTTT; cdr3_aa: CASSILGINSPLHF; j_call: TRBJ1-6; d_call: .; clone_size: medium-sized; v_call: TRBV19
cdr3_nt: TGTGCCACCAGTGATGGGGTGGCCCACGAGCAGTACTTC; cdr3_aa: CATSDGVAHEQYF; j_call: TRBJ2-7; d_call: .; clone_size: few; v_call: TRBV24-1
cdr3_nt: TGTGCCAGCAGCCTTAGCACAGATACGCAGTATTTT; cdr3_aa: CASSLSTDTQYF; j_call: TRBJ2-3; d_call: .; clone_size: .; v_call: TRBV5-4
cdr3_nt: TGTGCCAGCAGCTTATCGCCTAGCTACGGGTATACGCAGTATTTT; cdr3_aa: CASSLSPSYGYTQYF; j_call: TRBJ2-3; d_call: .; clone_size: .; v_call: TRBV7-2
cdr3_nt: TGTGCCAGCAGTTTTGAGGGACGGGTCGGTGGCTACACCTTC; cdr3_aa: CASSFEGRVGGYTF; j_call: TRBJ1-2; d_call: .; clone_size: .; v_call: TRBV27
cdr3_nt: TGCGCCAGCAGCCAAGTTCCGGGACTACCTAATTCACCCCTCCACTTT; cdr3_aa: CASSQVPGLPNSPLHF; j_call: TRBJ1-6; d_call: .; clone_size: .; v_call: TRBV4-1
cdr3_nt: TGTGCCAGCACCCCCGGGACTTTGACCTACGAGCAGTACTTC; cdr3_aa: CASTPGTLTYEQYF; j_call: TRBJ2-7; d_call: .; clone_size: .; v_call: TRBV6-5
cdr3_nt: TGTGCCAGCAGTTTATTTGCCGGGGACTACACCTTC; cdr3_aa: CASSLFAGDYTF; j_call: TRBJ1-2; d_call: .; clone_size: .; v_call: TRBV28
cdr3_nt: TGTGCCAGCAGCCAGGCCGGGACAGGTCCTAATGAAAAACTGTTTTTT; cdr3_aa: CASSQAGTGPNEKLFF; j_call: TRBJ1-4; d_call: TRBD1; clone_size: .; v_call: TRBV14
cdr3_nt: TGTGCCAGCAGCCAACCCGGACCTAACGGTTCACCCCTCCACTTT; cdr3_aa: CASSQPGPNGSPLHF; j_call: TRBJ1-6; d_call: .; clone_size: .; v_call: TRBV4-2
cdr3_nt: TGTGCCAGCAGTCCTCAAAAGTGGGGGGTCTCCTACAATGAGCAGTTCTTC; cdr3_aa: CASSPQKWGVSYNEQFF; j_call: TRBJ2-1; d_call: .; clone_size: .; v_call: TRBV6-6
cdr3_nt: TGTGCCAGCAGCCGCAATAGCGGGGGGGCTGCAGATACGCAGTATTTT; cdr3_aa: CASSRNSGGAADTQYF; j_call: TRBJ2-3; d_call: TRBD2; clone_size: .; v_call: TRBV9
cdr3_nt: TGTGCCAGCAGCTTGCGGACGGAGAATTCACCCCTCCACTTT; cdr3_aa: CASSLRTENSPLHF; j_call: TRBJ1-6; d_call: .; clone_size: once; v_call: TRBV7-9
cdr3_nt: TGTGCCAGTAGTATTGGACAGGGGACTAATGAAAAACTGTTTTTT; cdr3_aa: CASSIGQGTNEKLFF; j_call: TRBJ1-4; d_call: TRBD1; clone_size: .; v_call: TRBV19
cdr3_nt: TGTGCCAGCAGCGCACTCCGGGGAAATCAGCCCCAGCATTTT; cdr3_aa: CASSALRGNQPQHF; j_call: TRBJ1-5; d_call: .; clone_size: .; v_call: TRBV7-2
cdr3_nt: TGTGCCAGCAGCGAAACCCAGGGGGTTAACTATGGCTACACCTTC; cdr3_aa: CASSETQGVNYGYTF; j_call: TRBJ1-2; d_call: TRBD1; clone_size: .; v_call: TRBV5-4
cdr3_nt: TGTGCCAGCAGCCGAATCGGGACAGACAATGAGCAGTTCTTC; cdr3_aa: CASSRIGTDNEQFF; j_call: TRBJ2-1; d_call: TRBD1; clone_size: .; v_call: TRBV2
cdr3_nt: TGTGCCAGCAGCCTCCGGCCCAGCAATGAAAAACTGTTTTTT; cdr3_aa: CASSLRPSNEKLFF; j_call: TRBJ1-4; d_call: .; clone_size: .; v_call: TRBV4-2
cdr3_nt: TGTGCCAGCAGTTTTCCGGGACCGATGCCCCAGCATTTT; cdr3_aa: CASSFPGPMPQHF; j_call: TRBJ1-5; d_call: .; clone_size: .; v_call: TRBV28
cdr3_nt: TGTGCTAGCAGCTCCGGGGGCATTCAGTACTTC; cdr3_aa: CASSSGGIQYF; j_call: TRBJ2-4; d_call: .; clone_size: .; v_call: TRBV7-7
cdr3_nt: TGTGCCAGCAGCTTAGCCGGGTCTGGAAACACCATATATTTT; cdr3_aa: CASSLAGSGNTIYF; j_call: TRBJ1-3; d_call: .; clone_size: .; v_call: TRBV11-2
cdr3_nt: TGTGCCAGCAGCTTAGCGACGACGACCTACGAGCAGTACTTC; cdr3_aa: CASSLATTTYEQYF; j_call: TRBJ2-7; d_call: .; clone_size: .; v_call: TRBV7-6
cdr3_nt: TGTGCCAGCAGGGGACAGGGGGATGCCGGGGAGCTGTTTTTT; cdr3_aa: CASRGQGDAGELFF; j_call: TRBJ2-2; d_call: TRBD1; clone_size: .; v_call: TRBV2
cdr3_nt: TGTGCCAGCAGCCAAGCCCTCCGGACGGGAAACACTGAAGCTTTCTTT; cdr3_aa: CASSQALRTGNTEAFF; j_call: TRBJ1-1; d_call: .; clone_size: .; v_call: TRBV3-1/TRBV3-2
cdr3_nt: TGTGCCAGCAGCCAAGGTCTGACCCAACAAGAGACCCAGTACTTC; cdr3_aa: CASSQGLTQQETQYF; j_call: TRBJ2-5; d_call: .; clone_size: .; v_call: TRBV3-1/TRBV3-2
cdr3_nt: TGTGCCAGCAGCCGGCCAGGGGGCTACGAGCAGTACTTC; cdr3_aa: CASSRPGGYEQYF; j_call: TRBJ2-7; d_call: TRBD1; clone_size: .; v_call: TRBV14
cdr3_nt: TGTGCCAGCAGCCAAGCCTATAGCAATCAGCCCCAGCATTTT; cdr3_aa: CASSQAYSNQPQHF; j_call: TRBJ1-5; d_call: .; clone_size: .; v_call: TRBV3-1/TRBV3-2
cdr3_nt: TGTGCCAGCAGCTTAACCAGGGGCACTGAAGCTTTCTTT; cdr3_aa: CASSLTRGTEAFF; j_call: TRBJ1-1; d_call: .; clone_size: .; v_call: TRBV7-3
cdr3_nt: TGTGCCAGCAGCCCCCTGGAAGGAGATTACACTGAAGCTTTCTTT; cdr3_aa: CASSPLEGDYTEAFF; j_call: TRBJ1-1; d_call: .; clone_size: few; v_call: TRBV14